Listed here are 24 T cell receptor beta chains from one sample, sequenced in a study of technical replicates of blood from several donors. Produced via immunoSEQ multiplex PCR; TCRdb's table is partial and in-frame only. The data contain just under 60,000 clones, over 85% of them seen just once; the ten biggest clones take up around 3%. Sequencing was carried out using PBMCs. The receptors derive from a human donor in good health. Some clones in this sample may be carry-over from other donors' samples.

This clone has just one count. The V gene is TRBV28, the J gene TRBJ1-5; D gene ambiguous. Trimming removed 5 bases at V and 1 base at J, with 6 bases between. This CDR3 contains 13 residues. The V gene's germline CDR1 is MDHEN and CDR2 SYDVKM. CDR3 region: CASSTGSNQPQHF. The CDR3 DNA reads TGTGCCAGCAGTACCGGGAGCAATCAGCCCCAGCATTTT.

The chain employs TRBV27 and TRBJ1-1; a weak D match, TRBD1 (5 bases). V was pared by 5 bases and J by 1 base, with 11 bases between. Per the germline V gene, CDR1 is MNHEY and CDR2 is SMNVEV (reference sequence). This CDR3 is built from 14 residues. DNA for the CDR3: TGTGCCAGCAGTGCAGGGCTCCAGAACACTGAAGCTTTCTTT. Encoded protein: CASSAGLQNTEAFF.

The chain recombines TRBV13 with TRBJ2-7, with D possibly being TRBD1 (6 bases). The germline gives CDR1 PRHDT, CDR2 FYEKMQ (reference sequence). This CDR3 comprises 13 residues. V was pared by 2 bases and J by 4 bases, with 9 bases between. CDR3 region: CASSLITGYEQYF. The CDR3 coding sequence is TGTGCCAGCAGCTTAATCACAGGGTACGAGCAGTACTTC.

The gene calls are TRBV7-2 and TRBJ2-1; D ambiguous. There are 11 residues in the CDR3. Germline V gene sequence: CDR1 SGHTA, CDR2 FQGNSA. Deletions cut 5 bases from V and 8 bases from J, with 7 bases between. The CDR3 sequence: CASSMSHEQFF. The CDR3 DNA reads as TGTGCCAGCAGCATGTCTCATGAGCAGTTCTTC.

The rearrangement joins TRBV5-1 to TRBJ2-7; 9 bases are a match to TRBD1. Germline values: CDR1 SGHRS, CDR2 YFSETQ. Germline trimming cut 4 bases from V and 7 bases from J; bases unmatched to any gene: 12. The CDR3 is 15 residues long. Written as DNA, the CDR3 is TGCGCCAGCAGCCTGGTCCCGGGACAGGGAACGGAGCAGTACTTC. This sequence encodes CASSLVPGQGTEQYF.

The chain carries TRBV7-3 and TRBJ2-2, with 8 bases fitting TRBD2. This CDR3 contains 15 residues. In germline, CDR1 is SGHTA, CDR2 FQGTGA. Trimming cost V 6 bases and J 4 bases; bases outside gene matches: 7. This CDR3 is CASSFGLAGTGELFF. The CDR3 DNA follows: TGTGCCAGCAGTTTTGGACTAGCTGGCACCGGGGAGCTGTTTTTT.

The CDR3 region has the DNA TGCGCCAGCAGCCAAAGGTGGCGGCCTGGGGAGGAGCAGTACTTC. Residues: CASSQRWRPGEEQYF. The rearrangement links TRBV4-3 to TRBJ2-7, with D possibly matching TRBD2 (5 bases). Germline CDR1 and CDR2: LGHNA and YSLEER. V lost 2 bases to trimming and J lost 7 bases, with 18 bases between them. The CDR3 spans 15 residues.

The rearrangement joins TRBV7-9 to TRBJ2-1; TRBD2 is a possible D gene (6 bases). Trimming stripped 6 bases from V and 4 bases from J, with 16 bases between. The CDR3 spans 15 residues. The germline V gene encodes CDR1 SEHNR and CDR2 FQNEAQ (reference sequence). The CDR3 DNA reads TGTGCCAGCAGATCCGCCGGGACTCAATACAATGAGCAGTTCTTC. Translating gives CASRSAGTQYNEQFF.

This chain links TRBV11-2 with TRBJ2-5; 12 bases match TRBD2. Germline CDR1 and CDR2: SGHAT and FQNNGV. This CDR3 is 16 amino acids long. Losses at the gene ends were 4 bases for V and 2 bases for J; bases not matched to a gene: 5. In nucleotides, the CDR3 is TGTGCCAGCAGCTCCTGGACTAGCGGGGTTCAAGAGACCCAGTACTTC. It translates to CASSSWTSGVQETQYF.

This sequence joins TRBV10-3 and TRBJ2-5, with D possibly matching TRBD2 (6 bases). V was pared by 3 bases and J by 4 bases, with 12 bases between. The germline V gene has CDR1 ENHRY and CDR2 SYGVKD. CDR3 length equals 14 residues. The CDR3 coding sequence is TGTGCCATCAGTGATACGGGAGAGACAGAGACCCAGTACTTC. This translates into CAISDTGETETQYF.

This chain links TRBV10-3 with TRBJ2-7, with D possibly being TRBD2 (6 bases). Germline CDR1 is ENHRY and CDR2 is SYGVKD. Trimming took off 2 bases at V and 6 bases at J, with 17 bases between the two ends. There are 15 residues in the CDR3. DNA of the CDR3: TGTGCCATCAGTGAGGTCGGGAGCTCCGGAGGCGAGCAGTACTTC. It specifies CAISEVGSSGGEQYF.

This chain joins TRBV11-2 and TRBJ1-4; 8 bases fit TRBD1. Trimming took 6 bases from V and 1 from J; bases not matched to a gene: 7. There are 16 residues in the CDR3. CDR1 and CDR2 from the germline V gene are SGHAT and FQNNGV. CDR3 in DNA: TGTGCCAGCAGACCCGGACAGGGACGAACTAATGAAAAACTGTTTTTT. Translating it yields CASRPGQGRTNEKLFF.

The rearrangement uses TRBV12-5 and TRBJ1-6, with D perhaps matching TRBD1 (5 bases). Germline CDR1 and CDR2: LGHNT and FRNRAP. Trimming removed 7 bases at V and 14 bases at J, with 21 bases between. The CDR3 loop spans 14 amino acids. The CDR3 protein is CASAQSGHGPTLHF. CDR3 DNA: TGTGCTAGTGCCCAATCAGGGCACGGGCCTACCCTCCACTTT.

The chain joins TRBV10-2 to TRBJ2-7, with D perhaps TRBD1 (5 bases). CDR1 and CDR2 from the germline V gene are WSHSY and SAAADI. Trimming removed 3 bases at V and 5 bases at J, with 17 bases between. This CDR3 comprises 15 residues. The CDR3 spells CASSDHRTGPHEQYF. In DNA form, the CDR3 reads TGCGCCAGCAGTGACCACAGGACGGGCCCTCACGAGCAGTACTTC.

The rearrangement uses TRBV30 and TRBJ2-1; TRBD2 matches at 10 bases. Germline V gives CDR1 GTSNPN, CDR2 SVGIG (reference sequence). The CDR3 covers 14 residues. V gave up 2 bases and J gave up 9 bases; unmatched junction bases: 7. CDR3 region: CAWSTPSGRVEQFF. CDR3 coding DNA: TGTGCCTGGAGTACTCCTAGCGGGAGAGTTGAGCAGTTCTTC.

The V gene is TRBV2, the J gene TRBJ2-2, with TRBD1 matching over 10 bases. CDR3 length: 14 residues. After removal of 4 bases from V and 5 bases from J, the junction contained 1 base not matched to a gene. The germline CDR1 and CDR2 sequences are SNHLY and FYNNEI. This chain's CDR3 is CASSGQGATGELFF. CDR3 in DNA: TGTGCCAGCAGTGGACAGGGGGCTACCGGGGAGCTGTTTTTT.

This sequence joins TRBV7-2 and TRBJ2-7, with D perhaps TRBD1 (6 bases). The V end was cut by 5 bases, the J end by 3 bases, with 11 bases between. CDR1 is SGHTA, CDR2 FQGNSA, per germline. This CDR3 has 13 amino acids. The CDR3 spells CASSPGAHYEQYF. In DNA form, the CDR3 reads TGTGCCAGCAGCCCAGGGGCTCACTACGAGCAGTACTTC.

The V and J genes are TRBV5-6 and TRBJ2-5, with 8 bases aligning to TRBD1. Germline CDR1 is SGHDT and CDR2 is YYEEEE. This CDR3 has 16 residues. The trim removed 2 bases at V and 4 bases at J, leaving 10 bases unmatched. For the CDR3, the DNA is TGTGCCAGCAGCTTTGGACAGGGAATTTGGGGAGAGACCCAGTACTTC. Translated, it gives CASSFGQGIWGETQYF.

V is TRBV10-3 and J is TRBJ1-1; 9 bases align to TRBD1. Germline V gene lookup returns CDR1 ENHRY and CDR2 SYGVKD. The CDR3 runs 13 residues. Germline trimming cut 5 bases from V and 5 bases from J; bases unmatched to any gene: 3. This CDR3 reads CAISPGQGTEAFF. In nucleotides, the CDR3 is TGTGCCATCAGTCCTGGACAGGGGACTGAAGCTTTCTTT.

The chain carries TRBV7-3 and TRBJ2-7; D might be TRBD2 (5 bases). The CDR3 totals 13 residues. Deletions cut 5 bases from V and 6 bases from J, with 14 bases between. CDR1 is SGHTA, CDR2 FQGTGA, per germline. The DNA for the CDR3 is TGTGCCAGCAGCCCGACGGGGATCGGCGAGCAGTACTTC. Its protein product is CASSPTGIGEQYF. The complete variable domain, with remaining parts taken from reference TRBV7-3 and TRBJ2-7, reads GAGVSQTPSNKVTEKGKYVELRCDPISGHTALYWYRQSLGQGPEFLIYFQGTGAADDSGLPNDRFFAVRPEGSVSTLKIQRTERGDSAVYLCASSPTGIGEQYFGPGTRLTVT.

CDR3 DNA sequence: TGTGCCAGCTCAGAGGGCCGCTATGGCTACACCTTC. Encoded protein: CASSEGRYGYTF. The V and J genes are TRBV18 and TRBJ1-2; D is ambiguous. Looked up from germline, CDR1 is KGHSH and CDR2 is LQKENI. The CDR3 contains 12 residues. V lost 5 bases, J lost 4 bases, and 8 bases lay in between.

The gene calls are TRBV7-8 and TRBJ2-3; 8 nucleotides align to TRBD1. Germline values: CDR1 SGHVS, CDR2 FQNEAQ. V shed 5 bases, J shed 2 bases, and the junction held 6 bases outside the gene matches. CDR3 size: 15 residues. The CDR3 protein is CASSPRTGNTDTQYF. The CDR3 bases are TGTGCCAGCAGCCCCCGGACAGGGAACACAGATACGCAGTATTTT.

The chain uses TRBV7-2 and TRBJ1-5; TRBD1 matches at 9 bases. V lost 3 bases and J lost 5; bases outside the gene matches: 5. Germline V gene data show CDR1 as SGHTA and CDR2 as FQGNSA. CDR3 length equals 15 residues. The CDR3 reads CASSFGGQGYQPQHF. DNA for the CDR3: TGTGCCAGCAGCTTCGGAGGACAGGGGTATCAGCCCCAGCATTTT.

The chain has TRBV9 and TRBJ1-2, with D uncertain. CDR3 length equals 13 residues. V lost 4 bases, J lost 5 bases, and 12 bases lay in between. The germline V gene encodes CDR1 SGDLS and CDR2 YYNGEE. The CDR3 spells CASSSGGSYGYTF. CDR3 bases: TGTGCCAGCAGCTCCGGAGGGAGTTATGGCTACACCTTC.